The T cell receptor beta chain under discussion was sequenced for a study of cytomegalovirus exposure and HLA in healthy donors. The wider study: Inside one of the first data releases sat around 85 million unique TCRs taken from HLA-typed donors.

Notes on this clone: Its antigen is undetermined.

Germline V gene sequence: CDR1 MNHEY, CDR2 SMNVEV (reference sequence). CDR3 size: 15 residues. The V gene end was trimmed by 6 bases and the J gene end by 3 bases; junction bases not matched to a gene: 7. In the PCR, 60 Vbeta and 13 Jbeta primers were used. Libraries were prepared by immunoSEQ multiplex PCR; TCRdb keeps only in-frame clonotypes and omits some of them. Altogether some 110,000 clones are present, about 69% being singletons, with the ten largest covering about 1.6%. Study conclusions and caveats: There were approximately 150 TCR beta chains listed as cytomegalovirus-associated. CMV antigen specificity was confirmed in vitro for a few CMV-associated chains.

The sequenced sample was PBMCs. The V call is TRBV27, the J call TRBJ1-5, with 8 nucleotides matching TRBD1. The TCR originated in a young woman in good health and CMV-seronegative. The CDR3 region has the DNA TGTGCCAGCAGGGTAAGACAGGGGACCAATCAGCCCCAGCATTTT. Its translation: CASRVRQGTNQPQHF.